The rows below give T cell receptor beta chains drawn from one sample of a study of Tregs in tolerant kidney transplant recipients. This table comes from immunoSEQ multiplex PCR, and its TCRdb copy is limited to in-frame clones, with some not included. In the table there are roughly 120,000 clones, roughly 92% of which are singletons. The sample comprised CD4+ T cells from blood. The source of these receptors is a human donor in good health. The CDR3 runs from the conserved cysteine through the conserved F or W. D genes are given only for firm matches. For some rows the clone size is stated as once, few or many, or as a class when expanded; others skip it.

D,size,V,J,CDR3,DNA
NA,NA,TRBV6-5,TRBJ1-2,CASSRDPGADGYTF,TGTGCCAGCAGCCGCGATCCGGGGGCGGATGGCTACACCTTC
TRBD1,once,TRBV6-1,TRBJ2-7,CASSVAPGQIYEQYF,TGTGCCAGCAGTGTAGCACCGGGACAGATCTACGAGCAGTACTTC
NA,NA,TRBV5-4,TRBJ2-5,CASMGRAETQYF,TGTGCCAGCATGGGAAGGGCAGAGACCCAGTACTTC
TRBD2,NA,TRBV5-1,TRBJ2-1,CASSLGLAGKNEQFF,TGCGCCAGCAGCTTGGGACTAGCGGGGAAGAATGAGCAGTTCTTC
NA,NA,TRBV7-9,TRBJ1-5,CASSLDSQYQPQHF,TGTGCCAGCAGCTTAGACAGCCAGTATCAGCCCCAGCATTTT
TRBD1,NA,TRBV27,TRBJ2-5,CASSWMTGGLSETQYF,TGTGCCAGCAGTTGGATGACAGGGGGGCTGTCCGAGACCCAGTACTTC
NA,NA,TRBV30,TRBJ2-2,CAWSAQWGGELFF,TGTGCCTGGAGTGCGCAGTGGGGAGGGGAGCTGTTTTTT
NA,NA,TRBV7-2,TRBJ2-5,CASSFSLQETQYF,TGTGCCAGCAGCTTCTCGCTCCAAGAGACCCAGTACTTC
TRBD1,NA,TRBV19,TRBJ1-1,CASSMGQLNTEAFF,TGTGCCAGTAGTATGGGACAGTTGAACACTGAAGCTTTCTTT
NA,NA,TRBV7-3,TRBJ1-5,CASSLRGGDQPQHF,TGTGCCAGCAGCTTAAGGGGGGGAGATCAGCCCCAGCATTTT
TRBD2,NA,TRBV5-1,TRBJ2-7,CASSLGTSGLYEQYF,TGCGCCAGCAGCTTAGGGACTAGCGGGCTCTACGAGCAGTACTTC
NA,NA,TRBV30,TRBJ1-2,CAWSLIPRDNLYTF,TGTGCCTGGAGTCTGATTCCCCGGGACAACCTATACACCTTC
NA,few,TRBV11-3,TRBJ1-6,CASSLRRNSPLHF,TGTGCCAGCAGCTTAAGGCGGAATTCACCCCTCCACTTT
TRBD2,NA,TRBV5-1,TRBJ2-2,CASSPRPGRGGNTGELFF,TGCGCCAGCAGCCCCCGTCCCGGGCGGGGGGGGAACACCGGGGAGCTGTTTTTT
NA,once,TRBV5-1,TRBJ2-5,CASSQLGAGPQETQYF,TGCGCCAGCAGCCAATTAGGGGCGGGGCCCCAAGAGACCCAGTACTTC
NA,NA,TRBV6-5,TRBJ2-1,CASSLRDEQFF,TGTGCCAGCAGTCTCCGGGATGAGCAGTTCTTC
NA,NA,TRBV29-1,TRBJ1-2,CSVSYRDYGYTF,TGCAGCGTTTCATATCGGGACTATGGCTACACCTTC
NA,NA,TRBV18,TRBJ2-1,CASSLWGASTGEQFF,TGTGCCAGCTCTCTCTGGGGGGCGTCTACGGGTGAGCAGTTCTTC
NA,NA,TRBV21-1,TRBJ1-5,CASSPFQGRCPQHF,TGTGCCAGCAGCCCATTTCAGGGACGGTGCCCCCAGCATTTT
NA,NA,TRBV19,TRBJ1-3,CASSIYRSSGNTIYF,TGTGCCAGTAGTATCTACAGGAGTTCTGGAAACACCATATATTTT
TRBD2,NA,TRBV9,TRBJ2-3,CASSVGTSGANTDTQYF,TGTGCCAGCAGCGTAGGGACTAGCGGGGCCAACACAGATACGCAGTATTTT
NA,NA,TRBV27,TRBJ2-5,CASSPVGSQETQYF,TGTGCCAGCAGTCCCGTAGGGTCCCAAGAGACCCAGTACTTC
TRBD2,NA,TRBV4-1,TRBJ2-2,CASSLGLAGPNTGELFF,TGCGCCAGCAGCTTGGGACTAGCGGGGCCGAACACCGGGGAGCTGTTTTTT
NA,NA,TRBV27,TRBJ2-1,CASSLMGFGYNEQFF,TGTGCCAGCAGTTTAATGGGGTTCGGGTACAATGAGCAGTTCTTC
TRBD1,once,TRBV19,TRBJ1-1,CASSPGQGAEAFF,TGTGCCAGTAGTCCGGGACAGGGGGCTGAAGCTTTCTTT
NA,once,TRBV19,TRBJ2-3,CASRGAWDTQYF,TGTGCCAGTAGGGGGGCGTGGGATACGCAGTATTTT
TRBD2,NA,TRBV5-5,TRBJ2-3,CASSLAPAGGTTDTQYF,TGTGCCAGCAGCTTGGCCCCAGCGGGAGGAACCACAGATACGCAGTATTTT
NA,NA,TRBV5-6,TRBJ2-1,CASSLLRLDYYNEQFF,TGTGCCAGCAGCTTGCTCCGCCTAGACTATTACAATGAGCAGTTCTTC